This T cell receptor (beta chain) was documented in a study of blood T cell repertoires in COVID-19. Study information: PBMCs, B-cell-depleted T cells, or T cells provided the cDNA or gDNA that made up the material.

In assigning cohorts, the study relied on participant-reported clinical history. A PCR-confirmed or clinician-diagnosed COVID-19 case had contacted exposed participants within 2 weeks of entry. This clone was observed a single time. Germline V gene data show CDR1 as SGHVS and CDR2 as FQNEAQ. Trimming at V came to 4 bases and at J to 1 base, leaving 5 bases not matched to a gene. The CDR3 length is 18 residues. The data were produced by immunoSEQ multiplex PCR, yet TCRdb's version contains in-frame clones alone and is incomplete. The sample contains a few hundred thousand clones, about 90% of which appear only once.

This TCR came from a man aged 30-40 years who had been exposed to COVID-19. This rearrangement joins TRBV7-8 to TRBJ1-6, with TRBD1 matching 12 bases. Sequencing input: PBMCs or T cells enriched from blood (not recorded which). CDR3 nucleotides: TGTGCCAGCAGCTCTCGGGACAGGGGGCAATCCTATAATTCACCCCTCCACTTT. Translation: CASSSRDRGQSYNSPLHF.